This TCR beta chain was identified during a study of somatic mutations in cytotoxic T cells in rheumatoid arthritis (dated by TCRdb to the late 2010s). Describing the broader study: Some T-cell populations stained with V beta antibodies were sorted by flow on a FACSAria II or Sony SH800 to nearly 100% purity, with sorted V beta1+ cells additionally subjected to TCRB sequencing. Whether expanded CD8+ T-cell clones in untreated, newly diagnosed rheumatoid arthritis carry somatic mutations was the study question, and clonality was characterized with TCRB deep sequencing. Patients and controls did not essentially differ in median age, which was nearly identical between the groups. A total of 65 rheumatoid arthritis patients and 15 to 25 healthy controls underwent TCRB deep sequencing.

Of note for this clone: This receptor's antigen is unknown. Base quality data are lacking; no much larger clone is found one base away.

A distance of 8 bases separates the germline ends of V and J, which lose 0 bases and 5 bases respectively. Per the germline V gene (reference sequence), LNHNV is the CDR1 and YYDKDF is the CDR2. The CDR3 runs 13 amino acids, cysteine and phenylalanine included. The sequence is cut down to CDR3 DNA, 39 bases in frame from base 1. The immunoSEQ assay was applied to genomic DNA for TCRB CDR3 sequencing. Under the source paper's analysis protocol: Nothing other than productive TCRB rearrangements was included in the analyses. Clonality was calculated as a Shannon entropy-based productive clonality index, and a clone was defined by a unique TCRB CDR3 sequence. To calculate repertoire overlap between two samples, the template counts of each clone were considered relative to each sample's total templates. Flow cytometry-measured V-gene usage correlated with V-gene usage from TCRB sequencing, with a Spearman r of roughly 0.56. The source is immuneACCESS, and TCRdb retained only in-frame sequences with V and J called. Part of the clones is not carried over; for the studies checked, unresolved V genes explain less than half of this, and the remainder is unexplained. From that table come the V and J calls and clone size; the DNA was used to work out D and trimming. The sample records some 27,000 clones, nearly 75% of which are singletons. The top ten clonotypes cover just over 9.5% of the sample.

The 15 to 25 healthy controls were blood donors whose buffy coats were used; they had a median age of around 60 years (range roughly 21-80), and 45% to 65% were female. Positive magnetic bead selection on an AutoMACS was used to isolate CD4+ and CD8+ cells, with flow cytometry used to check purity. Peripheral blood mononuclear cells were isolated by Ficoll-Paque PLUS density gradient separation. DNA from CD4-enriched, CD8-enriched or PBMC samples was extracted using Nucleospin Tissue or Tissue XS kits and then quantified on a Qubit 2.0 fluorometer. The full study reports these points: In 8 of 65 patients the largest CD8+ clone exceeded 20% of CD8+ cells, and several identical CD8+ TCRB sequences were shared between blood and synovial fluid. CD8+ T-cell clonality did not differ significantly between rheumatoid arthritis patients and age-matched healthy controls. An increase of CD8+ clonality with age was seen in patients (Spearman r ~ 0.45) but not in healthy controls. Viral specificity could not be ruled out by absence from virus-specific databases, and the antigen targets of the expanded CD8+ clones remained unknown. The slight TRBV07 underrepresentation in patients was not adjusted for multiple comparisons.

Sequencing was done on a sample of CD8+ T cells sorted from blood. The receptor comes from a woman aged 18-29 years in good health. The sequence is built from TRBV15 and TRBJ2-7; there is no confident call for the D gene. CDR3 protein: CATSRDLANEQYF. At the DNA level, the sequence is TGTGCCACCAGCAGAGATCTTGCGAACGAGCAGTACTTC.